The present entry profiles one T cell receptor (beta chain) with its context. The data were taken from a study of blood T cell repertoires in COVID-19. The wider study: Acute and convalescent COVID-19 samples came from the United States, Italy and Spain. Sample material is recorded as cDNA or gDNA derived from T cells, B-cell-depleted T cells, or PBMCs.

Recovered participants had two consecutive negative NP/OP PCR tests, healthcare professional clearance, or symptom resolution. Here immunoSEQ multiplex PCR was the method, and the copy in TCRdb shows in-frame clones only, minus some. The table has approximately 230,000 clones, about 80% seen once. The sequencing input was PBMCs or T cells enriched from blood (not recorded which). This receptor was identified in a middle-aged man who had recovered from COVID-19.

CDR3 amino acids: CASSTTGSNVLTF. The CDR3 bases are TGTGCCAGCAGTACTACAGGGTCCAACGTCCTGACTTTC. The gene calls are TRBV25-1 and TRBJ2-6; maybe TRBD1 (6 bases). V shed 5 bases and J shed 8 bases, with 10 bases lying between them. This CDR3 is 13 amino acids long. Per the germline V gene, CDR1 is MGHDK and CDR2 is SYGVNS.